Below are 10 T cell receptor beta chains sequenced from a single sample in a study of regulatory T cells in long-lasting Graves disease. Investigators prepared the TCR beta libraries by applying iRepertoire HTBI primers and Arm-PCR of CDR3 regions. One entry per CDR3 protein results from TCRdb running MiXCR on the multiplex PCR reads. The repertoire has some 600,000 distinct CDR3 sequences, 16% of them found once; the top ten carry about 12%. The time point denotes: newly diagnosed GD, antithyroid drugs for less than 3 months. PBMC-extracted RNA yielded the TCR library. These same data were also listed under a study on T cells in Graves' hyperthyroidism and ophthalmopathy.

The starting material was peripheral blood mononuclear cells (PBMCs), obtained at new diagnosis, from a patient treated with antithyroid drugs. The source is a man between 18 and 35 years old with Graves disease.

The chain uses TRBV5-1 and TRBJ2-2; 7 bases line up with TRBD1. This CDR3 region has 15 residues. CDR1 is SGHRS, CDR2 YFSETQ, per germline. J gave up 4 bases and V 2 bases, and 5 bases lay outside the gene matches. The CDR3 region has the DNA TGCGCCAGCAGCTTAGGGGGCGCGGGCACCGGGGAGCTGTTTTTT. Translated, it gives CASSLGGAGTGELFF.

This clonotype was detected a few times. This chain joins TRBV5-5 and TRBJ1-1; weak D call: TRBD1 (5 bases). CDR1 SGHKS and CDR2 YYEKEE come from the germline V gene (reference sequence). CDR3 size: 14 residues. V lost 4 bases, J lost 3 bases, and 13 bases lay in between. The CDR3 DNA is TGTGCCAGCAGCCCGACAGCTACTGACACTGAAGCTTTCTTT. Its translation is CASSPTATDTEAFF.

The genes are TRBV6-2 or TRBV6-3 and TRBJ2-7; TRBD1 matches at 7 bases. There are 15 residues in the CDR3. V dropped 5 bases and J dropped 2; count of bases not matched to a gene: 9. Germline-derived CDR1 and CDR2 are MNHEY and SVGEGT. The chain's CDR3 is CASSEAKQGTYEQYF. In DNA, the CDR3 is TGTGCCAGCAGTGAAGCGAAACAGGGGACCTACGAGCAGTACTTC.

This clonotype appeared many times. V usage is TRBV7-9 and J usage is TRBJ2-2; D may match TRBD1 or TRBD2 (5 bases each). CDR3 length equals 17 residues. Per germline, CDR1 SEHNR and CDR2 FQNEAQ (reference sequence). Trimming took off 4 bases at V and 1 base at J, with 16 bases between the two ends. The CDR3 bases are TGTGCCAGCAGCTCACGGCTCCGGGGCCAGAACACCGGGGAGCTGTTTTTT. Amino acid sequence: CASSSRLRGQNTGELFF.

The DNA of the CDR3 is TGTGCCAGCAGCTTAGGGGGACTAGCGGGGGCCCCCGGGGAGCTGTTTTTT. Translation: CASSLGGLAGAPGELFF. V and J are TRBV7-2 and TRBJ2-2, with 14 bases that match TRBD2. The V segment lost 1 base and the J segment 6 bases; nucleotides outside the gene matches: 4. Germline V CDR1 and CDR2: SGHTA, FQGNSA. The length of the CDR3 is 17 residues.

A few counts support this clonotype. One junction end disagrees with the germline gene, perhaps due to a read error. The gene calls are TRBV20-1 and TRBJ1-5; no clear D. From germline, CDR1 is DFQATT and CDR2 SNEGSKA (reference sequence). The CDR3 has 15 amino acids. The CDR3 region has the DNA TGCAGCGCTAGAGATAGAACGTGGCGCAATCAGCCCCAGCATTTT. Its translation: CSARDRTWRNQPQHF.

This clonotype was detected a few times. DNA for the CDR3: TGTGCCAGCTCCCAAAGACTTGGACAGGGCGGTAATGAGCAGTTCTTC. Encoded protein: CASSQRLGQGGNEQFF. This rearrangement joins TRBV18 to TRBJ2-1; TRBD1 aligns across 8 bases. The V and J ends lost 6 bases and 7 bases, in that order; junction bases with no gene match: 14. The CDR3 covers 16 residues. Germline assignment: CDR1 KGHSH and CDR2 LQKENI.

This clonotype appeared many times. The genes are TRBV12-3 or TRBV12-4 and TRBJ1-2, with 10 bases that match TRBD1. V lost 7 bases and J lost 4; bases outside the gene matches: 9. The CDR3 extends over 15 amino acids. CDR3 residues: CASTLTGGSPYGYTF. In DNA, the CDR3 is TGTGCCAGCACCCTGACAGGGGGCAGTCCCTATGGCTACACCTTC.

This clonotype was counted many times. This chain joins TRBV7-2 and TRBJ1-5; D is uncertain. The CDR3 contains 15 residues. Trimming removed 3 bases from V and 3 bases from J, with 12 bases in between. Germline V gene data show CDR1 as SGHTA and CDR2 as FQGNSA. The CDR3 region is CASSFKGYDNQPQHF. The CDR3 coding sequence is TGTGCCAGCAGCTTTAAAGGATACGACAATCAGCCCCAGCATTTT.

Ten or more counts support this clonotype. The chain links TRBV12-3 or TRBV12-4 to TRBJ2-1, with no clear D. This CDR3 spans 13 amino acids. The V end was cut by 1 base, the J end by 7 bases, with 8 bases between. CDR3 DNA sequence: TGTGCCAGCAGTTTAGGAATCGGGAATGAGCAGTTCTTC. This gives the protein CASSLGIGNEQFF.